The 20 T cell receptor beta chains presented below share a single source sample, sequenced in a study of beta chain features in type 1 diabetes. Expressed TCRB transcripts were sequenced, since all the RNA that had been isolated was reverse transcribed. Some clones are missing from TCRdb's copy, which holds only in-frame ones; the method was immunoSEQ multiplex PCR. Of fewer than 350,000 clones listed, roughly a fifth are singletons. Sequencing used naive CD4+ T cells from blood. The receptors shown here come from a woman aged 18-29 years in good health.

The chain recombines TRBV11-3 with TRBJ2-1; 9 bases are shared with TRBD2. This CDR3 contains 16 residues. V gave up 0 bases and J gave up 10 bases; unmatched junction bases: 10. The V gene's germline CDR1 is SGHNT and CDR2 YENEEA. CDR3 sequence: CASSLEEGAGGEEQFF. The CDR3 region has the DNA TGTGCCAGCAGCTTAGAGGAGGGAGCGGGAGGTGAAGAGCAGTTCTTC.

The rearrangement links TRBV30 to TRBJ2-3, with TRBD2 matching 12 bases. The V gene end was trimmed by 2 bases and the J gene end by 6 bases; junction bases not matched to a gene: 12. Germline lookup yields CDR1 GTSNPN and CDR2 SVGIG (reference sequence). CDR3 size: 17 residues. The CDR3 loop reads CAWSYWRTSGAVDTQYF. The CDR3 DNA is TGTGCCTGGAGTTATTGGAGGACTAGCGGGGCGGTTGATACGCAGTATTTT.

This clone was recorded a few times. This chain uses TRBV19 with TRBJ1-5, with 7 bases identical to TRBD1. CDR1 and CDR2 from the germline V gene are LNHDA and SQIVND (reference sequence). CDR3 length: 15 residues. With V trimmed by 3 bases and J by 0 bases, 2 bases remained unmatched. Written as DNA, the CDR3 is TGTGCCAGTAGTATGGGACAGACTAGCAATCAGCCCCAGCATTTT. As protein: CASSMGQTSNQPQHF.

The chain uses TRBV30 and TRBJ1-1; D possibly corresponds to TRBD1 (5 bases). V was pared by 5 bases and J by 7 bases, with 14 bases between. The germline CDR1 and CDR2 sequences are GTSNPN and SVGIG (reference sequence). This CDR3 is built from 12 residues. CDR3 loop: CAWSRGLNEAFF. The CDR3 region has the DNA TGTGCCTGGTCAAGGGGACTCAATGAAGCTTTCTTT.

The chain is built from TRBV4-3 and TRBJ2-7, with 12 bases matching TRBD2. The V segment lost 0 bases and the J segment 1 base; nucleotides outside the gene matches: 7. The CDR3 spans 18 residues. The germline V gene has CDR1 LGHNA and CDR2 YSLEER. In DNA form, the CDR3 reads TGCGCCAGCAGCCAAGAGGCTAGCGGGGGGGCCTATTCCTACGAGCAGTACTTC. This translates into CASSQEASGGAYSYEQYF.

This chain connects TRBV14 to TRBJ1-5, with D possibly matching TRBD1 (5 bases). The CDR3 is 13 residues long. The germline V and J ends were trimmed by 2 bases and 8 bases, with 10 bases remaining between them. Germline V gene data show CDR1 as SGHDN and CDR2 as FVKESK. DNA for the CDR3: TGTGCCAGCAGCCAAAATCCGGGGGAGCCCCAGCATTTT. Its translation is CASSQNPGEPQHF. The full variable domain, completed using reference TRBV14 and TRBJ1-5, is EAGVTQFPSHSVIEKGQTVTLRCDPISGHDNLYWYRRVMGKEIKFLLHFVKESKQDESGMPNNRFLAERTGGTYSTLKVQPAELEDSGVYFCASSQNPGEPQHFGDGTRLSIL.

V and J are TRBV7-9 and TRBJ1-2; D is uncertain. Between the trimmed V and J ends, which lost 0 bases and 3 bases, there was a span of 8 bases. CDR3 length: 14 residues. Germline values: CDR1 SEHNR, CDR2 FQNEAQ (reference sequence). The CDR3 loop reads CASSLAVGYYGYTF. The CDR3 DNA reads as TGTGCCAGCAGCTTAGCGGTCGGGTACTATGGCTACACCTTC. The complete variable domain, with remaining parts taken from reference TRBV7-9 and TRBJ1-2, reads DTGVSQNPRHKITKRGQNVTFRCDPISEHNRLYWYRQTLGQGPEFLTYFQNEAQLEKSRLLSDRFSAERPKGSFSTLEIQRTEQGDSAMYLCASSLAVGYYGYTFGSGTRLTVV.

The chain uses TRBV30 and TRBJ1-1, with a tentative D call TRBD1 (5 bases). CDR1 is GTSNPN and CDR2 is SVGIG in the germline V gene (reference sequence). V was pared by 8 bases and J by 3 bases, with 22 bases between. The CDR3 has 15 residues. In nucleotides, the CDR3 is TGTGCCGGGGCCCTTTTGAGCCAGCTAGACACTGAAGCTTTCTTT. Residues: CAGALLSQLDTEAFF.

This clone was counted only a few times. CDR3 nucleotide sequence: TGTGCCTGGGGCAGACAGGGCCCGGTGTTCTTC. Translated, it gives CAWGRQGPVFF. The chain combines TRBV30 with TRBJ2-1, with 7 positions matching TRBD1. CDR3 size: 11 residues. The trim removed 5 bases at V and 15 bases at J, leaving 10 bases unmatched. The germline gives CDR1 GTSNPN, CDR2 SVGIG (reference sequence).

The V and J genes are TRBV9 and TRBJ2-2, with D perhaps TRBD2 (5 bases). Per germline, CDR1 SGDLS and CDR2 YYNGEE. V was shortened by 0 bases and J by 4 bases, with 10 bases between the two germline ends. CDR3 length: 15 amino acids. CDR3 coding DNA: TGTGCCAGCAGCGTAGAAGACTACCCCACCGGGGAGCTGTTTTTT. Amino acids: CASSVEDYPTGELFF.

The gene calls are TRBV12-5 and TRBJ1-2; no clear D gene. Germline values: CDR1 LGHNT, CDR2 FRNRAP. The CDR3 is 12 amino acids. V lost 0 bases and J lost 8, with 7 bases in between. The DNA of the CDR3 is TGTGCTAGTGGTTTGGTCAGATCGGGCTACACCTTC. This translates into CASGLVRSGYTF.

A few counts support this clone. The chain couples TRBV10-3 to TRBJ2-2; D unclear. The CDR3 is made up of 14 amino acids. Between the trimmed V and J ends, which lost 5 bases and 0 bases, there was a span of 7 bases. CDR1 and CDR2 (germline): ENHRY, SYGVKD. The CDR3 DNA is TGTGCCATCAGTCCCCGCGCGAACACCGGGGAGCTGTTTTTT. Residues: CAISPRANTGELFF.

This clone showed up just a few times. The rearrangement links TRBV30 to TRBJ1-1; 8 bases match TRBD1. Germline lookup yields CDR1 GTSNPN and CDR2 SVGIG (reference sequence). The CDR3 totals 15 residues. The J segment lost 10 bases and the V segment lost 0 bases, leaving 13 bases of the junction unmatched. This chain's CDR3 is CAWSVTGQGAGRAFF. DNA for the CDR3: TGTGCCTGGAGTGTAACGGGGCAGGGGGCGGGAAGAGCTTTCTTT.

V is TRBV4-2 and J is TRBJ2-1; 8 bases map to TRBD1. This CDR3 spans 16 amino acids. V shed 1 base and J 1 base; nucleotides not matched to a gene: 3. Germline CDR1 and CDR2: LGHNA and YNFKEQ. For the CDR3, the DNA is TGTGCCAGCAGCCAAGTAACAGGGGGATCCTACAATGAGCAGTTCTTC. Amino acid sequence: CASSQVTGGSYNEQFF.

This clone was detected a few times. Different DNA sequences within this sample yield the same CDR3. The chain recombines TRBV9 with TRBJ2-1; possibly TRBD2 for D (5 bases). V lost 2 bases to trimming and J lost 0 bases, with 6 bases between them. The CDR3 spans 14 residues. Germline CDR1 SGDLS, CDR2 YYNGEE. CDR3 bases: TGTGCCAGCAGCGTCAGCGGCTCCTACAATGAGCAGTTCTTC. This translates into CASSVSGSYNEQFF.

This clone was seen only once. The sample has other DNA sequences that encode this CDR3 too. The V gene is TRBV7-9, the J gene TRBJ1-2; 7 bases are a match to TRBD1. The V gene end was trimmed by 1 base and the J gene end by 4 bases; junction bases not matched to a gene: 3. The CDR3 has 14 residues. Germline CDR1 and CDR2: SEHNR and FQNEAQ (reference sequence). The CDR3 bases are TGTGCCAGCAGCTTAGGAGGGACAGTCTATGGCTACACCTTC. Translating gives CASSLGGTVYGYTF.

The rearrangement links TRBV5-1 to TRBJ2-5, with TRBD1 identical over 10 bases. This CDR3 is 15 amino acids long. Trimming took 4 bases from V and 2 from J; bases not matched to a gene: 5. The germline V gene encodes CDR1 SGHRS and CDR2 YFSETQ. CDR3 nucleotide sequence: TGCGCCAGCAGCCCGGACAGGGGGGGACAAGAGACCCAGTACTTC. It yields the protein CASSPDRGGQETQYF.

The V and J genes are TRBV4-2 and TRBJ1-4; possibly TRBD1 for D (5 bases). V was trimmed by 4 bases and J by 0 bases, leaving 9 bases between them. Germline assignment: CDR1 LGHNA and CDR2 YNFKEQ. CDR3 size: 15 residues. The CDR3 here is CASSPKQATNEKLFF. The CDR3 DNA is TGTGCCAGCAGCCCGAAACAGGCAACTAATGAAAAACTGTTTTTT.

This clone was recorded a few times. The chain uses TRBV5-1 and TRBJ1-2, with D maybe TRBD1 (6 bases). This CDR3 contains 14 residues. Germline assignment: CDR1 SGHRS and CDR2 YFSETQ. The V end was cut by 0 bases, the J end by 5 bases, with 11 bases between. The CDR3 nucleotides are TGCGCCAGCAGCTTGGGTACAGGGACATATGGCTACACCTTC. This sequence encodes CASSLGTGTYGYTF.

V usage is TRBV2 and J usage is TRBJ2-3; D uncertain. CDR1 is SNHLY, CDR2 FYNNEI, per germline. The CDR3 covers 15 residues. Trimming cost V 7 bases and J 0 bases, with 14 bases left between them. The DNA for the CDR3 is TGTGCCAGCAAAGGAGAGCCGGCTAGCACAGATACGCAGTATTTT. Protein product: CASKGEPASTDTQYF. The variable domain in full, completed from reference TRBV2 and TRBJ2-3, reads EPEVTQTPSHQVTQMGQEVILRCVPISNHLYFYWYRQILGQKVEFLVSFYNNEISEKSEIFDDQFSVERPDGSNFTLKIRSTKLEDSAMYFCASKGEPASTDTQYFGPGTRLTVL.